These 26 T cell receptor beta chains originate from one sample sequenced in a study of beta chain features in type 1 diabetes. Study results and limitations: Shorter TCRB CDR3s, moderately but significantly so, were found in Type 1 diabetes patients in all four CD4+ subsets.

For these receptors, no antigen is known. cDNA synthesis used the whole RNA isolate, giving expressed TCRB sequences. The repertoire was sequenced with immunoSEQ multiplex PCR; TCRdb's copy has only in-frame clones and lacks some. The data hold 640,000 or so clones, with more than 12% observed a single time. What was sequenced was naive CD4+ T cells from blood. Receptors originate from a man between 18 and 35 years old with type 1 diabetes.

The chain has TRBV4-3 and TRBJ1-3; 7 nucleotides align to TRBD1. Germline assignment: CDR1 LGHNA and CDR2 YSLEER. V lost 3 bases, J lost 1 base, and 12 bases stayed unmatched. CDR3 length: 18 amino acids. The CDR3 spells CASSHRTGQLESGNTIYF. The CDR3 DNA reads as TGCGCCAGCAGCCATCGGACGGGACAGTTAGAATCTGGAAACACCATATATTTT.

This clone has a handful of counts. This sequence joins TRBV30 and TRBJ1-6, with D unclear. The CDR3 sequence is 13 residues long. V dropped 2 bases and J dropped 7 bases, with 9 bases sitting between them. CDR1 is GTSNPN and CDR2 is SVGIG in the germline V gene (reference sequence). In DNA form, the CDR3 reads TGTGCCTGGAGTAGGGCCCTGAATTCACCCCTCCACTTT. This encodes CAWSRALNSPLHF.

This clone was detected only a few times. V gene TRBV5-4 combines with J gene TRBJ2-1, with 7 bases that match TRBD2. V was pared by 0 bases and J by 5 bases, with 2 bases of the junction left unmatched. This CDR3 has 14 amino acids. Per the germline V gene, CDR1 is SGHNT and CDR2 is YYREEE (reference sequence). Written as DNA, the CDR3 is TGTGCCAGCAGCTTGGGAAGCGGGGACAATGAGCAGTTCTTC. This translates into CASSLGSGDNEQFF.

The chain couples TRBV18 to TRBJ1-1, with D uncertain. Germline-derived CDR1 and CDR2 are KGHSH and LQKENI. There are 13 residues in the CDR3. The V end was cut by 5 bases, the J end by 1 base, with 8 bases between. CDR3 sequence (DNA): TGTGCCAGCTCAGTCGGTACGAACACTGAAGCTTTCTTT. This translates into CASSVGTNTEAFF.

The chain couples TRBV5-1 to TRBJ1-2; D is ambiguous. V shed 3 bases and J shed 8 bases, with 20 bases lying between them. Germline V CDR1 and CDR2: SGHRS, YFSETQ. The CDR3 has 15 amino acids. Written as DNA, the CDR3 is TGCGCCAGCAGCTCCCCTGGTAGGGAGCCGTGGGGCTACACCTTC. The encoded protein is CASSSPGREPWGYTF.

This clone was observed a handful of times. The sample has other DNA sequences that encode this CDR3 too. V gene TRBV7-2 combines with J gene TRBJ2-5, with D uncertain. The CDR3 runs 13 residues. Germline-derived CDR1 and CDR2 are SGHTA and FQGNSA. Trimming took off 5 bases at V and 5 bases at J, with 12 bases between the two ends. The CDR3 sequence is CASSLGPQETQYF. The CDR3 DNA is TGTGCCAGCAGCCTCGGGCCCCAGGAGACCCAGTACTTC.

This clone has just a few counts. The CDR3 loop reads CASSPLSGGSSAKNIQYF. CDR3 nucleotide sequence: TGCGCCAGCAGCCCCCTCTCCGGGGGATCCTCGGCCAAAAACATTCAGTACTTC. V gene TRBV4-3 combines with J gene TRBJ2-4, with D perhaps matching TRBD2 (6 bases). The V gene's germline CDR1 is LGHNA and CDR2 YSLEER. V shed 4 bases and J shed 1 base, with 20 bases lying between them. The CDR3 is 18 amino acids.

This clone was counted only a few times. The chain employs TRBV7-3 and TRBJ1-1; D unresolved. This CDR3 comprises 14 residues. Deletions cut 0 bases from V and 11 bases from J, with 16 bases between. Germline CDR1 SGHTA, CDR2 FQGTGA. This chain's CDR3 is CASSLTLVSEAAFF. The DNA of the CDR3 is TGTGCCAGCAGCTTAACGTTGGTCAGCGAAGCTGCTTTCTTT.

This clone was detected only a few times. CDR3 amino acids: CASNDPASYEQYF. The CDR3 DNA reads TGTGCCAGCAACGACCCGGCAAGCTACGAGCAGTACTTC. J is TRBJ2-7 and V is TRBV6-6; no definite D call. Germline V gives CDR1 MNHNY, CDR2 SVGAGI (reference sequence). Trimming pared 7 bases from V and 3 bases from J, leaving 13 bases between. The CDR3 consists of 13 residues.

The V call is TRBV11-1, the J call TRBJ1-6; D is unclear. Per germline, CDR1 SGHAT and CDR2 FQDESV (reference sequence). This CDR3 spans 14 amino acids. V was clipped by 5 bases and J by 4 bases, with 9 bases between them. The CDR3 reads CASSRAVYNSPLHF. CDR3 in DNA: TGTGCCAGCAGCCGGGCCGTGTATAATTCACCCCTCCACTTT.

The chain is built from TRBV7-2 and TRBJ2-1, with D possibly being TRBD2 (5 bases). Germline assignment: CDR1 SGHTA and CDR2 FQGNSA. V dropped 2 bases and J dropped 1 base, with 15 bases sitting between them. CDR3 length: 17 residues. DNA for the CDR3: TGTGCCAGCAGCTTACCCCCCGGGCGGGTATCCTACAATGAGCAGTTCTTC. It encodes CASSLPPGRVSYNEQFF.

On this clone itself: The same CDR3 can be traced to other DNA sequences in this sample. In nucleotides, the CDR3 is TGTGCCAGCAGCCCCTCCACAGATACGCAGTATTTT. Protein: CASSPSTDTQYF. V usage is TRBV7-6 and J usage is TRBJ2-3; unclear D gene. Trimming stripped 5 bases from V and 2 bases from J, with 5 bases between. This CDR3 contains 12 residues. Germline-derived CDR1 and CDR2 are SGHVS and FNYEAQ.

This clone was seen a handful of times. The V gene is TRBV5-1, the J gene TRBJ2-7; the match to TRBD2 covers 9 bases. Germline lookup yields CDR1 SGHRS and CDR2 YFSETQ. This CDR3 has 13 residues. Germline trimming cut 6 bases from V and 6 bases from J; bases unmatched to any gene: 7. The DNA of the CDR3 is TGCGCCAGCACCTCTCTAGCGGGACTCGAGCAGTACTTC. It yields the protein CASTSLAGLEQYF.

This sequence joins TRBV10-2 and TRBJ2-3, with D possibly called TRBD1 or TRBD2 (5 bases each). The V end lost 0 bases, the J end lost 2 bases, and 18 bases lay between the germline ends. The germline gives CDR1 WSHSY, CDR2 SAAADI. The CDR3 covers 18 residues. CDR3 bases: TGCGCCAGCAGTGAGTCCCGGGACCCAGCCCGCCCCACAGATACGCAGTATTTT. Its protein product is CASSESRDPARPTDTQYF.

The chain combines TRBV6-6 with TRBJ2-1, with 11 bases aligning to TRBD2. CDR1 is MNHNY and CDR2 is SVGAGI in the germline V gene (reference sequence). The CDR3 runs 15 residues. V dropped 7 bases and J dropped 8; count of bases not matched to a gene: 10. The CDR3 DNA reads as TGTGCCAGCATGGATAGCGGGGGGGCCGGCTATGAGCAGTTCTTC. It translates to CASMDSGGAGYEQFF.

This clone showed up just a few times. J is TRBJ2-3 and V is TRBV19; tentatively, D is TRBD2 (6 bases). The CDR3 extends over 15 amino acids. Germline V gene sequence: CDR1 LNHDA, CDR2 SQIVND (reference sequence). V was shortened by 8 bases and J by 2 bases, with 17 bases between the two germline ends. CDR3 DNA: TGTGCCAGTCGAATTGAGGCGGACTACACAGATACGCAGTATTTT. Translated, it gives CASRIEADYTDTQYF.

This clone came up a few times. The J gene is TRBJ1-2, the V gene TRBV7-9; TRBD1 might be the D (6 bases). Trimming removed 2 bases at V and 5 bases at J, with 9 bases between. The CDR3 is made up of 13 amino acids. Germline V gene data show CDR1 as SEHNR and CDR2 as FQNEAQ (reference sequence). CDR3 bases: TGTGCCAGCAGCTTAAAGGGGGAGTATGGCTACACCTTC. Translating it yields CASSLKGEYGYTF. Full variable domain (rest looked up from reference TRBV7-9 and TRBJ1-2): DTGVSQNPRHKITKRGQNVTFRCDPISEHNRLYWYRQTLGQGPEFLTYFQNEAQLEKSRLLSDRFSAERPKGSFSTLEIQRTEQGDSAMYLCASSLKGEYGYTFGSGTRLTVV.

In this sample, this clone turned up a few times. The chain recombines TRBV10-3 with TRBJ2-1; a possible D gene is TRBD1 (6 bases). Germline lookup yields CDR1 ENHRY and CDR2 SYGVKD. V was cut by 3 bases and J by 5 bases, with 14 bases left in between. The CDR3 totals 15 residues. CDR3 coding DNA: TGTGCCATCAGTGACTCCCGGGACACAAACAATGAGCAGTTCTTC. It codes for CAISDSRDTNNEQFF.

The chain has TRBV9 and TRBJ2-5; tentative D call: TRBD2 (6 bases). The CDR3 contains 15 residues. Looked up from germline, CDR1 is SGDLS and CDR2 is YYNGEE. V was pared by 4 bases and J by 4 bases, with 17 bases between. CDR3 sequence reads: CASSPRVKGGETQYF. Written as DNA, the CDR3 is TGTGCCAGCAGCCCCCGCGTGAAGGGAGGAGAGACCCAGTACTTC. Filled out from reference TRBV9 and TRBJ2-5, the complete variable domain reads DSGVTQTPKHLITATGQRVTLRCSPRSGDLSVYWYQQSLDQGLQFLIQYYNGEERAKGNILERFSAQQFPDLHSELNLSSLELGDSALYFCASSPRVKGGETQYFGPGTRLLVL.

This clone was picked up a small number of times. This rearrangement joins TRBV5-6 to TRBJ1-4, with 9 bases that match TRBD1. The CDR3 extends over 14 amino acids. The V and J ends lost 4 bases and 6 bases, in that order; junction bases with no gene match: 4. In germline, CDR1 is SGHDT, CDR2 YYEEEE. In DNA, the CDR3 is TGTGCCAGCAGCCCCGGGACAGGGTATGAAAAACTGTTTTTT. It translates to CASSPGTGYEKLFF.

This chain joins TRBV4-1 and TRBJ1-2, with 8 bases identical to TRBD1. CDR3 length: 17 amino acids. The V segment lost 0 bases and the J segment 7 bases; nucleotides outside the gene matches: 13. CDR1 and CDR2 (germline): MGHRA, YSYEKL. The CDR3 DNA sequence: TGCGCCAGCAGCCAAGAACGGGACCGCGACAGGGGAACTGGCTACACCTTC. It yields the protein CASSQERDRDRGTGYTF.

The rearrangement joins TRBV10-3 to TRBJ2-3, with TRBD2 identical over 12 bases. Germline V gene lookup returns CDR1 ENHRY and CDR2 SYGVKD. V shed 6 bases, J shed 5 bases, and the junction held 0 bases outside the gene matches. The CDR3 is 13 residues long. The CDR3 DNA sequence: TGTGCCATCAGGGGACTAGCGGGAGATACGCAGTATTTT. Translating gives CAIRGLAGDTQYF.

The chain recombines TRBV18 with TRBJ2-5; D unresolved. The V gene's germline CDR1 is KGHSH and CDR2 LQKENI. This CDR3 is 12 amino acids long. V lost 3 bases, J lost 5 bases, and 7 bases lay in between. As DNA, the CDR3 is TGTGCCAGCTCACCCCTGGATGAGACCCAGTACTTC. As protein: CASSPLDETQYF. Full variable domain (rest looked up from reference TRBV18 and TRBJ2-5): NAGVMQNPRHLVRRRGQEARLRCSPMKGHSHVYWYRQLPEEGLKFMVYLQKENIIDESGMPKERFSAEFPKEGPSILRIQQVVRGDSAAYFCASSPLDETQYFGPGTRLLVL.

The chain recombines TRBV19 with TRBJ2-5, with TRBD2 as a possible D gene (6 bases). Trimming pared 3 bases from V and 1 base from J, leaving 9 bases between. This CDR3 has 14 residues. Looked up from germline, CDR1 is LNHDA and CDR2 is SQIVND (reference sequence). The CDR3 DNA reads TGTGCCAGTAGTATTTCGGGGGTCCAAGAGACCCAGTACTTC. It yields the protein CASSISGVQETQYF.

The CDR3 nucleotides read TGCGCCAGCAGCCGCCTCGGACCCCCCGGCACAGATACGCAGTATTTT. It specifies CASSRLGPPGTDTQYF. This chain uses TRBV4-3 with TRBJ2-3; no clear D. CDR3 length: 16 amino acids. Germline V gene sequence: CDR1 LGHNA, CDR2 YSLEER. Trimming stripped 4 bases from V and 1 base from J, with 15 bases between.

This clone was found a few times. The rearrangement uses TRBV6-5 and TRBJ2-7; TRBD1 matches at 8 bases. V lost 7 bases, J lost 0 bases, and 2 bases stayed unmatched. The germline V gene encodes CDR1 MNHEY and CDR2 SVGAGI. The CDR3 length is 13 residues. DNA for the CDR3: TGTGCCAGCAAGGGACAGGTCTCCTACGAGCAGTACTTC. Its protein is CASKGQVSYEQYF.